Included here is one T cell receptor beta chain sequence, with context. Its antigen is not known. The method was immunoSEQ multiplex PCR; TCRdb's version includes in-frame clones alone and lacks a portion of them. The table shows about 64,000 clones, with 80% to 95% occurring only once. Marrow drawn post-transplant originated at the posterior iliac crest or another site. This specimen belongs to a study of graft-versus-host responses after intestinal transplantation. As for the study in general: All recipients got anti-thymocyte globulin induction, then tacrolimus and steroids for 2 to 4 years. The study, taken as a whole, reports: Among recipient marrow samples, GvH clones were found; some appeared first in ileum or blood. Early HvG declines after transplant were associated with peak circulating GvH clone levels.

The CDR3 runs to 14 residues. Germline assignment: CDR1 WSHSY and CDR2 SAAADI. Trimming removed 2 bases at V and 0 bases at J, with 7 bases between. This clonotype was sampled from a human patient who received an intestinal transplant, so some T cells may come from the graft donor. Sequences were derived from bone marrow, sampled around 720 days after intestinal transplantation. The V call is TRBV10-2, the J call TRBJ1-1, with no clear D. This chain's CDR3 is CASSEGRLNTEAFF. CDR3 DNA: TGCGCCAGCAGTGAGGGCAGGCTGAACACTGAAGCTTTCTTT.